This paragraph covers one TCR beta chain sequence. These data come from a study of blood T cell repertoires in COVID-19. Background on the study: Some COVID-19 samples were acute and others convalescent; all came from the United States, Italy and Spain. PBMCs, B-cell-depleted T cells, or T cells were the source of the cDNA or gDNA that made up the material.

Per the authors' pipeline: Cell counts per sample came from amplifying reference gene primers. Clones were read by immunoSEQ multiplex PCR, and TCRdb kept only the in-frame ones, dropping some. V and J calls and clone size come straight from that table; D and trimming were deduced from the DNA. The sample holds over 70,000 clones; roughly 72% are singletons and the top ten take 7%. The CDR3 has 14 residues. The V gene lost 0 bases and the J gene lost 8 bases, with 14 bases spanning the gap. The sample taken for sequencing was peripheral blood. The chain couples TRBV23-1 to TRBJ2-7; D possibly corresponds to TRBD1 (5 bases). TRBV23-1 belongs to the ORF category, with a function that is uncertain. This TCR derives from a man aged 65-85 years with acute or convalescent COVID-19. CDR3 in DNA: TGCGCCAGCAGTCAATCGTTGACAGTTAATAAGCAGTACGTC. As protein: CASSQSLTVNKQYV.